This T cell receptor beta chain was documented in a study of blood T cell repertoires in COVID-19. Background on the study: The origin of the acute and convalescent COVID-19 samples was the United States, Italy and Spain. The cDNA or gDNA used as material had been derived from T cells, B-cell-depleted T cells, or PBMCs.

The V and J ends lost 4 bases and 4 bases respectively, with 16 bases between them. The CDR3 extends over 16 amino acids. Germline values: CDR1 LNHDA, CDR2 SQIVND (reference sequence). As originally analysed: Using reference gene primer amplification, nucleated cell counts were estimated. Sequencing was performed with immunoSEQ multiplex PCR; in TCRdb, only in-frame clones are kept and a portion is missing. V, J and clone size are those of that table, while D and trimming were read from the DNA. The profile shows roughly 150,000 clones, around four fifths of them singletons. There are many counts of this clone.

Sample: peripheral blood. The chain has TRBV19 and TRBJ2-2; possible D gene TRBD1, 6 bases. The receptor was isolated from a man between 70 and 80 years old with acute or convalescent COVID-19. CDR3 sequence reads: CASSNGPGAVTGELFF. CDR3 bases: TGTGCCAGTAGTAATGGGCCAGGGGCCGTCACCGGGGAGCTGTTTTTT.